This T cell receptor beta chain was profiled in a study of cytomegalovirus exposure and HLA in healthy donors. Study-level information: In a previous analysis, 117 million unique TCR beta sequences were found from 170 million or so T cells. General study findings and limits: Previous analysis showed most TCR beta V segments were productive about 90% or about 30% of the time. CMV antigen specificity was confirmed in vitro for three CMV-associated chains. Accounts indicate the classifier identified cytomegalovirus status with strong specificity and sensitivity.

The CDR3 loop spans 15 amino acids. V shed 3 bases and J 4 bases; nucleotides not matched to a gene: 7. Germline lookup yields CDR1 MNHEY and CDR2 SMNVEV (reference sequence). Concerning this clone: The antigen is not known.

PCR amplification relied on 60 Vbeta primers (plus 13 Jbeta primers). The table came from immunoSEQ multiplex PCR; TCRdb's copy has only in-frame clones and leaves some out. The sample includes 120,000 to 150,000 clones, just under 75% of them seen just once. The clonotype originates from a woman aged 18 to 35 in good health and CMV-seronegative. Sequencing used PBMCs. The chain recombines TRBV27 with TRBJ2-3; 7 bases line up with TRBD1. This CDR3 reads CASSFDRVGADTQYF. In nucleotides, the CDR3 is TGTGCCAGCAGTTTCGACAGGGTCGGCGCAGATACGCAGTATTTT.